This TCR beta chain is from a study of cytomegalovirus exposure and HLA in healthy donors. Across the study: A subsequent analysis reported that the roughly 120 validation repertoires were produced on the same platform that had also been used for the 550 to 750 first-cohort repertoires. Study-wide points: According to the study, 160 or so TCR beta chains were cytomegalovirus-associated. In the 120 validation repertoires, approximately 94% of cluster scores exceeded 0, per a later analysis. Confirmation was obtained in vitro that a few CMV-associated chains are specific for CMV antigens.

This CDR3 contains 15 residues. Per germline, CDR1 SEHNR and CDR2 FQNEAQ (reference sequence). Libraries were prepared by immunoSEQ multiplex PCR; TCRdb keeps only in-frame clonotypes and omits some of them. The top ten hold around 5.1% of the sample, which has more than 90,000 clones, 86% seen once. This clone appeared once. Its antigen remains unidentified. One junction end does not reproduce the germline sequence, and a read error may be involved. Sequenced input: PBMCs. This TCR was recovered from a man younger than 35 in good health and CMV-seronegative. This chain joins TRBV7-9 and TRBJ2-1, with D possibly being TRBD1 (6 bases). CDR3 in amino acids: CASGFGQGNVNEQFF. The DNA of the CDR3 is TGTGCCAGCGGCTTCGGGCAGGGGAACGTCAATGAGCAGTTCTTC.